This is a list of T cell receptor beta chains from one sample in a study of T-cell reconstitution after alpha-beta-depleted transplantation in children. TCRdb reanalysed the PCR reads using MiXCR and keeps one entry per CDR3 protein. The sample carries approximately 230,000 distinct CDR3 sequences, roughly a quarter recorded once. Sequencing was performed on PBMCs, mostly from graft donor cells, taken 360 days after TCRalphabeta/CD19-depleted stem cell transplant. The receptors derive from a female patient between 2 and 10 years old who had a stem cell transplant for congenital amegakaryocytic thrombocytopenia, so the T cells may come from the graft donor. CDR3s include the opening cysteine and the closing phenylalanine or tryptophan. Fields, in order: V gene, clone size, D gene, J gene, CDR3 protein, CDR3 DNA. D genes are given only for firm matches. The listing skips clone size in some rows; elsewhere it reads once, few, many or a size class.

>TRBV7-2|.|TRBD1|TRBJ1-1
CASSLVGQGYTEAFF
TGTGCCAGCAGCTTAGTGGGACAGGGGTACACTGAAGCTTTCTTT
>TRBV28|few|TRBD2|TRBJ2-3
CASSSRLAGGRDPEYF
TGTGCCAGCAGTTCCCGACTAGCGGGAGGTCGGGATCCCGAGTATTTT
>TRBV4-3|few|.|TRBJ2-7
CASSQVIGRPGF
TGCGCCAGCAGCCAAGTTATCGGCCGCCCTGGGTTC
>TRBV7-2|.|.|TRBJ2-7
CASSLVVPYEQYF
TGTGCCAGCAGCTTAGTTGTACCCTACGAGCAGTACTTC
>TRBV21-1|few|.|TRBJ2-1
CASSKATGVSRFNEQFF
TGTGCCAGCAGCAAAGCTACTGGGGTTAGTCGGTTCAATGAGCAGTTCTTC
>TRBV7-8|many|TRBD2|TRBJ2-1
CASSPELAGLEQFF
TGTGCCAGCAGCCCGGAGCTAGCGGGGCTTGAGCAGTTCTTC
>TRBV28|few|.|TRBJ1-3
CASSPLFRYSGNTIYF
TGTGCCAGCAGTCCCCTTTTCAGATACTCTGGAAACACCATATATTTT
>TRBV4-2|few|.|TRBJ1-1
CASSQESAGDTEAFF
TGTGCCAGCAGCCAAGAGAGTGCAGGGGACACTGAAGCTTTCTTT
>TRBV12-3/TRBV12-4|.|TRBD2|TRBJ2-1
CASSLVSGGDEQFF
TGTGCCAGCAGTTTGGTGAGCGGGGGGGATGAGCAGTTCTTC
>TRBV20-1|.|.|TRBJ2-7
CSAIRGTYEQYF
TGCAGTGCTATAAGGGGAACCTACGAGCAGTACTTC
>TRBV4-1|few|.|TRBJ2-5
CASSQASRIWETQYF
TGCGCCAGCAGCCAGGCGTCCAGGATTTGGGAGACCCAGTACTTC
>TRBV7-9|.|.|TRBJ1-1
CASSPLRTHLNTEAFF
TGTGCCAGCAGCCCACTGCGGACCCATCTGAACACTGAAGCTTTCTTT
>TRBV20-1|.|.|TRBJ2-1
CSARRASAGNEQFF
TGCAGTGCTAGAAGGGCTAGCGCTGGCAATGAGCAGTTCTTC
>TRBV5-1|once|TRBD2|TRBJ2-1
CASSLLPSGGPQFF
TGCGCCAGCAGCTTGCTCCCTAGCGGGGGCCCGCAGTTCTTC
>TRBV28|.|TRBD1|TRBJ2-1
CASSSPGQGNWNEQFF
TGTGCCAGCAGTTCCCCTGGACAGGGTAATTGGAATGAGCAGTTCTTC
>TRBV29-1|few|TRBD2|TRBJ2-3
CSALTSGRDTQYF
TGCAGCGCCTTGACTAGCGGGAGAGATACGCAGTATTTT
>TRBV20-1|many|TRBD2|TRBJ2-1
CSAVTFVAGAPPRYNEQFF
TGCAGTGCTGTCACTTTTGTAGCGGGGGCCCCCCCAAGATACAATGAGCAGTTCTTC
>TRBV20-1|.|TRBD2|TRBJ2-2
CSARDPSGGTGELFF
TGCAGTGCTAGAGATCCGAGCGGGGGCACCGGGGAGCTGTTTTTT
>TRBV20-1|.|TRBD1|TRBJ1-1
CSASKTGWNTEAFF
TGCAGTGCGAGCAAGACAGGGTGGAACACTGAAGCTTTCTTT
>TRBV4-3|few|.|TRBJ2-1
CASSQSPRGSSYNEQFF
TGCGCCAGCAGCCAATCTCCGCGAGGGAGCTCCTACAATGAGCAGTTCTTC
>TRBV5-1|few|.|TRBJ1-5
CASSLGLPGQPQHF
TGCGCCAGCAGCTTGGGACTCCCGGGTCAGCCCCAGCATTTT
>TRBV11-2|few|.|TRBJ2-7
CASSLGFLGTYEQYF
TGTGCCAGCAGCTTGGGTTTCTTGGGGACCTACGAGCAGTACTTC
>TRBV5-1|.|.|TRBJ1-2
CASSLAAGDNSGGYTF
TGCGCCAGCAGCTTGGCCGCGGGGGACAATTCGGGCGGCTACACCTTC
>TRBV4-1|.|TRBD2|TRBJ2-3
CASSHRSLRESGGAGTDTQYF
TGCGCCAGCAGCCACCGATCCCTACGAGAGAGCGGGGGGGCAGGCACAGATACGCAGTATTTT
>TRBV25-1|many|.|TRBJ1-2
CASSEFGGYGYTF
TGTGCCAGCAGTGAATTTGGGGGTTATGGCTACACCTTC
>TRBV20-1|.|TRBD2|TRBJ2-1
CSAGTSAGYNEQFF
TGCAGTGCTGGGACTAGTGCGGGGTACAATGAGCAGTTCTTC
>TRBV6-1|few|.|TRBJ1-6
CASSDAFDTYNSPLHF
TGTGCCAGCAGTGATGCCTTCGATACCTATAATTCACCCCTCCACTTT
>TRBV12-3/TRBV12-4|.|.|TRBJ2-2
CATQLGGGHNTGELFF
TGTGCCACCCAATTGGGTGGGGGGCATAACACCGGGGAGCTGTTTTTT
>TRBV10-2|.|.|TRBJ2-7
CASRAGTHYEQYF
TGCGCCAGCAGAGCCGGGACACACTACGAGCAGTACTTC
>TRBV6-2/TRBV6-3|.|TRBD1|TRBJ2-6
CASKEAGTGPRMGANVLTF
TGTGCCAGCAAAGAGGCCGGGACAGGGCCTCGGATGGGGGCCAACGTCCTGACTTTC
>TRBV18|few|.|TRBJ2-5
CASSTRDGQETQYF
TGTGCCAGCTCAACCAGGGACGGCCAAGAGACCCAGTACTTC
>TRBV6-1|few|TRBD2|TRBJ2-1
CASSESGKYNEQFF
TGTGCCAGCAGTGAAAGCGGGAAATACAATGAGCAGTTCTTC
>TRBV5-1|few|.|TRBJ2-3
CASSLLRPDTQYF
TGCGCCAGCAGCTTGTTGCGACCAGATACGCAGTATTTT
>TRBV12-3/TRBV12-4|.|.|TRBJ1-1
CASRAGLDRLNTEAFF
TGTGCCAGCAGGGCCGGCCTAGACAGGCTGAACACTGAAGCTTTCTTT
>TRBV12-3/TRBV12-4|few|.|TRBJ1-6
CASRSGLPWGFNSPLHF
TGTGCCAGCAGGAGCGGGTTGCCTTGGGGGTTTAATTCACCCCTCCACTTT
>TRBV15|.|TRBD2|TRBJ2-1
CATSRDFIAGGHYNEQFF
TGTGCCACCAGCAGAGATTTTATAGCGGGAGGGCACTACAATGAGCAGTTCTTC
>TRBV2|.|.|TRBJ2-1
CASSVKVFGEQFF
TGTGCCAGCAGTGTTAAGGTCTTCGGTGAGCAGTTCTTC
>TRBV5-1|.|.|TRBJ2-5
CASSTDGTPGQYF
TGCGCCAGCAGCACAGACGGAACCCCCGGCCAGTACTTC
>TRBV10-3|few|.|TRBJ1-1
CAIRGPGPRLGTEAFF
TGTGCCATCAGAGGTCCGGGACCCCGGCTGGGCACTGAAGCTTTCTTT
>TRBV15|.|TRBD2|TRBJ2-1
CATSRDPAGGYNEQFF
TGTGCCACCAGCAGAGATCCGGCGGGAGGGTACAATGAGCAGTTCTTC
>TRBV10-3|.|.|TRBJ1-1
CAISACNLQGKWCLMNTEAFF
TGTGCCATCAGTGCGTGTAATCTACAGGGAAAATGGTGTCTGATGAACACTGAAGCTTTCTTT
>TRBV12-3/TRBV12-4|.|.|TRBJ1-1
CASSLMGTREAFF
TGTGCCAGCAGTTTAATGGGGACGCGTGAAGCTTTCTTT
>TRBV10-3|few|.|TRBJ1-1
CAISVGGLDTEAFF
TGTGCCATCAGTGTCGGGGGGTTGGACACTGAAGCTTTCTTT
>TRBV6-2/TRBV6-3|.|TRBD2|TRBJ2-3
CASSKATPGGSTDTQYF
TGTGCCAGCAGTAAAGCCACTCCGGGGGGTTCAACAGATACGCAGTATTTT